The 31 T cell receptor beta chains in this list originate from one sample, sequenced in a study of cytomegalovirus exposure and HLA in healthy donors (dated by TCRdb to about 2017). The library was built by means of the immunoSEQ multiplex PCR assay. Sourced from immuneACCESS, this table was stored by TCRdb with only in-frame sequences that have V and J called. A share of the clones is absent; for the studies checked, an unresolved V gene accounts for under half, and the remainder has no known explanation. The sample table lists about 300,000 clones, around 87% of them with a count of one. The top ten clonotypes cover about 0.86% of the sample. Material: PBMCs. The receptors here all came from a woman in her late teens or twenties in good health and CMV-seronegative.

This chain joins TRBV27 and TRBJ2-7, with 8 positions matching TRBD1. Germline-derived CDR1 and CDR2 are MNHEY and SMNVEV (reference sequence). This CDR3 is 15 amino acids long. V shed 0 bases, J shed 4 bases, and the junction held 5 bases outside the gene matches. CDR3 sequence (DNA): TGTGCCAGCAGTTTATCTCCGGGACAGGTATACGAGCAGTACTTC. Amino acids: CASSLSPGQVYEQYF.

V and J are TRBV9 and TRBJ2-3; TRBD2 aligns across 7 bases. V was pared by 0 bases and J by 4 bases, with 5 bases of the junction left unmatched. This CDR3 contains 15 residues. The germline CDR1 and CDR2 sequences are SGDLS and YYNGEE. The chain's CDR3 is CASSVVAGVADTQYF. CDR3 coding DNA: TGTGCCAGCAGCGTAGTGGCGGGAGTGGCAGATACGCAGTATTTT.

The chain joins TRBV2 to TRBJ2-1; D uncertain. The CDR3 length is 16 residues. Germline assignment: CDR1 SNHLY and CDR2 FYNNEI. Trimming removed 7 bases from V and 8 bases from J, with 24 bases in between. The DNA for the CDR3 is TGTGCCAGCACGTCCGACACTCAGCTGGGTTCCTATGAGCAGTTCTTC. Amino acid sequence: CASTSDTQLGSYEQFF.

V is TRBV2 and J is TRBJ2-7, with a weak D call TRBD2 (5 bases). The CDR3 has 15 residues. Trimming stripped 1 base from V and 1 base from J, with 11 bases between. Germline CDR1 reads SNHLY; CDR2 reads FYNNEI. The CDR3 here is CASSEEGRGSYEQYF. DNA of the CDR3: TGTGCCAGCAGTGAAGAAGGGAGAGGGTCCTACGAGCAGTACTTC.

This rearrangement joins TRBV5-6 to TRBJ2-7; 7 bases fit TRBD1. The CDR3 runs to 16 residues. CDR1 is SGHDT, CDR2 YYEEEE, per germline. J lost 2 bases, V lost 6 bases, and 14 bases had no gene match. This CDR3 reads CASIIRAGTVTYEQYF. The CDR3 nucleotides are TGTGCCAGCATCATCAGAGCCGGGACAGTGACCTACGAGCAGTACTTC.

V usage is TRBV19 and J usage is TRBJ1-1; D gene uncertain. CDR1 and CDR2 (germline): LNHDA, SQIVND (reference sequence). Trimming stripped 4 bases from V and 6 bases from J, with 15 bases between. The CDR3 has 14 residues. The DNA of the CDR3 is TGTGCCAGTAGTACCCAGGTCACAACGGCTGAAGCTTTCTTT. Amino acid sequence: CASSTQVTTAEAFF.

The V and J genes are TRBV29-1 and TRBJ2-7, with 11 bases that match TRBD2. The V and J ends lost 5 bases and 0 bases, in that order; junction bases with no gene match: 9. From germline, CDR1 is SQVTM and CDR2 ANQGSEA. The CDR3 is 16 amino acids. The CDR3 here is CSVRPGLAGSSYEQYF. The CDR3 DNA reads TGCAGCGTTCGTCCCGGACTAGCGGGTAGCTCCTACGAGCAGTACTTC.

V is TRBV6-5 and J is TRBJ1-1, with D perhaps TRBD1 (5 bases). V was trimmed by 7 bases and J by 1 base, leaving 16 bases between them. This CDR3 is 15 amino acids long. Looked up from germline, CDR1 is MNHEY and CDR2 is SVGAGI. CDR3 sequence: CASNLRQTWNTEAFF. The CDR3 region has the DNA TGTGCCAGCAACCTAAGACAGACTTGGAACACTGAAGCTTTCTTT.

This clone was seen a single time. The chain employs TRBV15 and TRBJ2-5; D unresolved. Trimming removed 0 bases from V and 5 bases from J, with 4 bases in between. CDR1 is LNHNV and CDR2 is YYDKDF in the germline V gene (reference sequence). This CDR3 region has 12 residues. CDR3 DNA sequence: TGTGCCACCAGCAGAGATCAGGAGACCCAGTACTTC. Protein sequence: CATSRDQETQYF.

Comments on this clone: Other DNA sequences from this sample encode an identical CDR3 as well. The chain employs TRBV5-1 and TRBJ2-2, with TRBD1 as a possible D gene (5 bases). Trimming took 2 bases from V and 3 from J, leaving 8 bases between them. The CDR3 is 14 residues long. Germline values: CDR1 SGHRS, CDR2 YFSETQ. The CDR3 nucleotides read TGCGCCAGCAGCTTAAGGGGCGACACCGGGGAGCTGTTTTTT. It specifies CASSLRGDTGELFF.

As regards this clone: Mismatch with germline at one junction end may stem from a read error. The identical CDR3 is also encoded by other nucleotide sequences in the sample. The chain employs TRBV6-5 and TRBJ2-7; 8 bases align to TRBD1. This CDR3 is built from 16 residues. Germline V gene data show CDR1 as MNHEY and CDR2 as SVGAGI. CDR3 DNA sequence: TGTGCCAGTAGTTACTCGACCGGGACAGGTTCCTACGAGCAGTACTTC. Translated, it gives CASSYSTGTGSYEQYF.

The CDR3 loop reads CASSLSAGGAGYGYTF. Here the CDR3 DNA reads TGTGCCAGCAGCTTAAGTGCGGGGGGCGCTGGCTATGGCTACACCTTC. The chain carries TRBV7-3 and TRBJ1-2; TRBD1 might be the D (6 bases). Trimming took 1 base from V and 4 from J, leaving 16 bases between them. This CDR3 spans 16 amino acids. Germline V gene lookup returns CDR1 SGHTA and CDR2 FQGTGA.

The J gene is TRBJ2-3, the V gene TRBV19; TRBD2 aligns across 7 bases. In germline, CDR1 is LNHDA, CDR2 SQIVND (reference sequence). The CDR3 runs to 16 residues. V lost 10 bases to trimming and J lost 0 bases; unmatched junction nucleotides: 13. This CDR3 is CATSIGPAGSTDTQYF. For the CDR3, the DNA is TGTGCCACCAGTATAGGGCCAGCGGGAAGCACAGATACGCAGTATTTT.

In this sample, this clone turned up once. The DNA of the CDR3 is TGCGCCAGCCAGCGGAACACCGGGGAGCTGTTTTTT. Translation gives CASQRNTGELFF. J is TRBJ2-2 and V is TRBV10-2; no clear D gene. Trimming cost V 8 bases and J 1 base, with 5 bases left between them. The CDR3 spans 12 residues. The V gene's germline CDR1 is WSHSY and CDR2 SAAADI.

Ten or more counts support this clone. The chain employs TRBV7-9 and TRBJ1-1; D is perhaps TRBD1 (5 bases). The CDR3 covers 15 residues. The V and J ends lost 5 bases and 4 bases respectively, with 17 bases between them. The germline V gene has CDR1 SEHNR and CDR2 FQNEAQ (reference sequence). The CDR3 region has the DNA TGTGCCAGCAGCCTAAAGCGCAGGGTGGGCACTGAAGCTTTCTTT. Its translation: CASSLKRRVGTEAFF.

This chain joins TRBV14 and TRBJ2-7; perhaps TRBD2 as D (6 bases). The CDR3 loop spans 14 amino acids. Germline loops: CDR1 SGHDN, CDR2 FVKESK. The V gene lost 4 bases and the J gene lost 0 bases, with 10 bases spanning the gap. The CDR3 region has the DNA TGTGCCAGCAGCCGACTAGAGAGCTCCTACGAGCAGTACTTC. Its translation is CASSRLESSYEQYF.

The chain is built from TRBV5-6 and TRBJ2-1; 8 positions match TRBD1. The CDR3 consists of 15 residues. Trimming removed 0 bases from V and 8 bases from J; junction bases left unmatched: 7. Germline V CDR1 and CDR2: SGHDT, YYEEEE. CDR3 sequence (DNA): TGTGCCAGCAGCTTGGAAGGACAGGGAGAGGATGAGCAGTTCTTC. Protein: CASSLEGQGEDEQFF.

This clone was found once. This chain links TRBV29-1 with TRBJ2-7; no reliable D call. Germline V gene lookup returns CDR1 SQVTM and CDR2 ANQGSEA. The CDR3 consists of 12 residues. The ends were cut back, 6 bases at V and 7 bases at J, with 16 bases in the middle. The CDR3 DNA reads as TGCAGCGTGGCCGAGATACAGAGAGAGCAGTACTTC. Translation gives CSVAEIQREQYF.

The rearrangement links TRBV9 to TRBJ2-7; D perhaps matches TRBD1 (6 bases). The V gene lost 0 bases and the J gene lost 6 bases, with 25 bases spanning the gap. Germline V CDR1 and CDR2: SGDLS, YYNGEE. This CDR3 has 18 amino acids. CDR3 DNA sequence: TGTGCCAGCAGCGTAGGGGTAGGACAGCCGCAAATCGGATCCGAGCAGTACTTC. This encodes CASSVGVGQPQIGSEQYF.

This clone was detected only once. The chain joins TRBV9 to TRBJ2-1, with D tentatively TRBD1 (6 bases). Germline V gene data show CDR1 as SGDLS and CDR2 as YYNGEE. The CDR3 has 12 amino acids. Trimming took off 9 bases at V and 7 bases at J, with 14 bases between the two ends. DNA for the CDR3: TGTGCCACCGGTGGACAGACTAATGAGCAGTTCTTC. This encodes CATGGQTNEQFF.

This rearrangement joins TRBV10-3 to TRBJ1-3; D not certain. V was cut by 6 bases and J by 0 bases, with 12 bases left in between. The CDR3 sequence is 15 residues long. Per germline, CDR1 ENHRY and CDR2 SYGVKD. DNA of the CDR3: TGTGCCATCAGCTTCGGGTTAAACTCTGGAAACACCATATATTTT. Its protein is CAISFGLNSGNTIYF.

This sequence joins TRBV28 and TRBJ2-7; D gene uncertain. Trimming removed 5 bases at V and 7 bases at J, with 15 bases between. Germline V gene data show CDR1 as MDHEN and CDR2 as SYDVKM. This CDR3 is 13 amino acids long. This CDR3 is CASSPPMRPEQYF. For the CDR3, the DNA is TGTGCCAGCAGTCCCCCCATGCGGCCGGAGCAGTACTTC. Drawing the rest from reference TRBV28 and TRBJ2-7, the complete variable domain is DVKVTQSSRYLVKRTGEKVFLECVQDMDHENMFWYRQDPGLGLRLIYFSYDVKMKEKGDIPEGYSVSREKKERFSLILESASTNQTSMYLCASSPPMRPEQYFGPGTRLTVT.

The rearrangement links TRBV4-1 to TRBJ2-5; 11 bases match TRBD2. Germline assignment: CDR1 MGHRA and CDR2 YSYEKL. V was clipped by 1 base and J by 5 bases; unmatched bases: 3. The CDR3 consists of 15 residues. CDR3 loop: CASSQGLAGGETQYF. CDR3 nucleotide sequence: TGCGCCAGCAGCCAAGGTCTAGCGGGAGGTGAGACCCAGTACTTC.

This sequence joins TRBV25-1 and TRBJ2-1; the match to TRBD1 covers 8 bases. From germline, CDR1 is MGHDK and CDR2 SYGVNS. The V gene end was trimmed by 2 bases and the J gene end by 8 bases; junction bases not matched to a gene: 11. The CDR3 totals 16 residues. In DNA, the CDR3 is TGTGCCAGCAGTGAACCGGAGACAGGGGATAGCGATGAGCAGTTCTTC. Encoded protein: CASSEPETGDSDEQFF.

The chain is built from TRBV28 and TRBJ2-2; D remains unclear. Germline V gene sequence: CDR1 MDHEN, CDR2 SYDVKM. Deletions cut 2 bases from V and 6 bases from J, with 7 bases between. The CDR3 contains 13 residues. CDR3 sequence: CASSLGLPGELFF. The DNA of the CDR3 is TGTGCCAGCAGTTTAGGCTTGCCCGGGGAGCTGTTTTTT.

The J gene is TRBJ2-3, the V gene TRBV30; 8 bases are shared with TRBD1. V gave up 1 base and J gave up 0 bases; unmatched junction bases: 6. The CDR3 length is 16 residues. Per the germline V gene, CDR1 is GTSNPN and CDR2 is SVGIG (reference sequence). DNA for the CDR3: TGTGCCTGGAGTGACCGCCGGACAGGGAGCACAGATACGCAGTATTTT. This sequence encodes CAWSDRRTGSTDTQYF. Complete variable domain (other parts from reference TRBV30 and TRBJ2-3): SQTIHQWPATLVQPVGSPLSLECTVEGTSNPNLYWYRQAAGRGLQLLFYSVGIGQISSEVPQNLSASRPQDRQFILSSKKLLLSDSGFYLCAWSDRRTGSTDTQYFGPGTRLTVL.

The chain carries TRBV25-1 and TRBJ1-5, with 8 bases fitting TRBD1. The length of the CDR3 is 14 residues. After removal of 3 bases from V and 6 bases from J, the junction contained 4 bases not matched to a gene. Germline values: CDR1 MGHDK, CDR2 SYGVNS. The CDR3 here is CASSEDRDGQPQHF. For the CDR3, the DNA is TGTGCCAGCAGTGAGGACAGGGACGGTCAGCCCCAGCATTTT.

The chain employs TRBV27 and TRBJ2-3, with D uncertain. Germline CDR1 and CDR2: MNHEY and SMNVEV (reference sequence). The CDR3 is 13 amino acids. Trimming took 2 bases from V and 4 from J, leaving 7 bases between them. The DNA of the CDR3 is TGTGCCAGCAGTTTAGTGGGCCCAGATACGCAGTATTTT. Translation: CASSLVGPDTQYF.

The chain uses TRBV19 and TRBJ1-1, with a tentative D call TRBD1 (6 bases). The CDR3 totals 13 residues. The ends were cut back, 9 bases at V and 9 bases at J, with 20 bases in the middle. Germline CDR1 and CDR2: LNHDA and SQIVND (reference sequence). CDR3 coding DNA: TGTGCCAGCCGAAGGCCGGGGCAGGGGCAAGCTTTCTTT. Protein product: CASRRPGQGQAFF.

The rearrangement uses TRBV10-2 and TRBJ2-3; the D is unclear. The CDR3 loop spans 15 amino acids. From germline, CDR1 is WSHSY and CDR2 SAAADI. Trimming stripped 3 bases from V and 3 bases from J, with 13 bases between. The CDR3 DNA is TGCGCCAGCAGTGATATTCAAACAGAAACAGATACGCAGTATTTT. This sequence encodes CASSDIQTETDTQYF.

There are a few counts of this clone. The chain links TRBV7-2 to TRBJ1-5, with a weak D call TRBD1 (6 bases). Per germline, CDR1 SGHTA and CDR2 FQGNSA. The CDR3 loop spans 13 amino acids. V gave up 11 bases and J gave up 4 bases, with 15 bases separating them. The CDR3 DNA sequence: TGTGCCTCGGGGGGGCGTAAGAATCAGCCCCAGCATTTT. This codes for CASGGRKNQPQHF.